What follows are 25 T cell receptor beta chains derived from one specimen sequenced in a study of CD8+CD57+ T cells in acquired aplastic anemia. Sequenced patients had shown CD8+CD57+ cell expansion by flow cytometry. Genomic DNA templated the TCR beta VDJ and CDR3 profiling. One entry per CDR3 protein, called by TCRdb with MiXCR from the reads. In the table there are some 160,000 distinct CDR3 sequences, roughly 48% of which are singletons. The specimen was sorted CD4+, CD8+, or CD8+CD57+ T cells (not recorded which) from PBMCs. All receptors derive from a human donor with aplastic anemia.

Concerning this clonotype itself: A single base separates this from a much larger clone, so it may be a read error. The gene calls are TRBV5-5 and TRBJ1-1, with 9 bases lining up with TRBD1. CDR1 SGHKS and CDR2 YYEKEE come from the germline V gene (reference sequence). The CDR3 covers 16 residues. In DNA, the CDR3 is TGTGCCAGCAGCTTAGGGACAGGGAGACGGGGCACTGACGCTTTCTTT. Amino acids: CASSLGTGRRGTDAFF.

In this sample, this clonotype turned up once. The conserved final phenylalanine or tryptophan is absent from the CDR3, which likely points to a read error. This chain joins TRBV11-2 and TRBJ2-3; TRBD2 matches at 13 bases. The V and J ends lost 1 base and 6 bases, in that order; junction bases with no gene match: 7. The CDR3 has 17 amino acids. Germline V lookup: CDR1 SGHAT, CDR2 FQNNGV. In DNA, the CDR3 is TGTGCCAGCAGCTTAGGAGGACTAGCGGGGGCGGCGGATACGCAGTATCTT. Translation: CASSLGGLAGAADTQYL.

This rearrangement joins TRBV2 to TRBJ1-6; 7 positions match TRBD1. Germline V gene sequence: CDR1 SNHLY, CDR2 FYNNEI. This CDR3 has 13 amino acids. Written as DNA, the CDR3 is TGTGCAACCGGGGACAGACTTGGTTCACCCCTCCACTTT. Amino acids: CATGDRLGSPLHF.

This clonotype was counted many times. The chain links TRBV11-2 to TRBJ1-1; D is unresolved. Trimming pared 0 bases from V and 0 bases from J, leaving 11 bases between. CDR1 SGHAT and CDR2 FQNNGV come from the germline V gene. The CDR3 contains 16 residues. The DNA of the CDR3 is TGTGCCAGCAGCTTAGATGGCCAGACGTTGAACACTGAAGCTTTCTTT. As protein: CASSLDGQTLNTEAFF.

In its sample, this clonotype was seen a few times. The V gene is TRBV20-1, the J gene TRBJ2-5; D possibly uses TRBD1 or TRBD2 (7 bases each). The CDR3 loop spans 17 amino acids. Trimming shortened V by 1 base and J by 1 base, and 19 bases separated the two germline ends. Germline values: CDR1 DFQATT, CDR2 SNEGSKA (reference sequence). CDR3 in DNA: TGCAGTGCTAGAGCACAGGGGAGCGGGGTGACCCAAGAGACCCAGTACTTC. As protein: CSARAQGSGVTQETQYF.

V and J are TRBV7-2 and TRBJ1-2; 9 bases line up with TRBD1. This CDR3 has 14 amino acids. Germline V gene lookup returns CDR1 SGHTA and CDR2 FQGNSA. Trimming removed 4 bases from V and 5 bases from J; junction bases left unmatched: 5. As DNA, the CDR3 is TGTGCCAGCAGCTGGGCCGGACAGGGGTATGGCTACACCTTC. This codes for CASSWAGQGYGYTF.

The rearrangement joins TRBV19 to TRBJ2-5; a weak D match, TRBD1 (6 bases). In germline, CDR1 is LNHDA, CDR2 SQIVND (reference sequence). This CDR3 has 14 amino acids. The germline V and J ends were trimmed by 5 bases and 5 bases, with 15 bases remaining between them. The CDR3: CASSEGGNRETQYF. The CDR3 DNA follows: TGTGCCAGTAGTGAAGGGGGTAATAGGGAGACCCAGTACTTC. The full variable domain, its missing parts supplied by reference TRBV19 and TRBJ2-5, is DGGITQSPKYLFRKEGQNVTLSCEQNLNHDAMYWYRQDPGQGLRLIYYSQIVNDFQKGDIAEGYSVSREKKESFPLTVTSAQKNPTAFYLCASSEGGNRETQYFGPGTRLLVL.

CDR3 in amino acids: CSVEGQVETQYF. The DNA for the CDR3 is TGCAGCGTTGAAGGACAGGTTGAGACCCAGTACTTC. The chain is built from TRBV29-1 and TRBJ2-5, with D possibly TRBD1 on 6 matching bases. This CDR3 is built from 12 residues. Trimming left V 1 base short and J 5 bases short, with 8 bases between. Germline V gene sequence: CDR1 SQVTM, CDR2 ANQGSEA.

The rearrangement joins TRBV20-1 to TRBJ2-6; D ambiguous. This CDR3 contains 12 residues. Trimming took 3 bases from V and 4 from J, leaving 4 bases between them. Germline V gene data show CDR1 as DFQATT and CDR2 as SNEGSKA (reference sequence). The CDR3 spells CSASSGANVLTF. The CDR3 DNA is TGCAGTGCTAGTAGCGGGGCCAACGTCCTGACTTTC.

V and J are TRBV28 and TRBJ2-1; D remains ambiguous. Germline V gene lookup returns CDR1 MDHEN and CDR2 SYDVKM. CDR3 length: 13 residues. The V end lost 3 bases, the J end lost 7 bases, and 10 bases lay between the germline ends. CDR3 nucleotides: TGTGCCAGCAGTTTCTCCAGTGGGAATGAGCAGTTCTTC. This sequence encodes CASSFSSGNEQFF.

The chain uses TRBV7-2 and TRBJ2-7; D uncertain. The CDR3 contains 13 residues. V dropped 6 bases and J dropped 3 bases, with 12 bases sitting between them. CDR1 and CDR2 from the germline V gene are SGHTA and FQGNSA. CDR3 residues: CASSGPRLYEQYF. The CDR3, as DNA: TGTGCCAGCAGTGGGCCGCGACTCTACGAGCAGTACTTC.

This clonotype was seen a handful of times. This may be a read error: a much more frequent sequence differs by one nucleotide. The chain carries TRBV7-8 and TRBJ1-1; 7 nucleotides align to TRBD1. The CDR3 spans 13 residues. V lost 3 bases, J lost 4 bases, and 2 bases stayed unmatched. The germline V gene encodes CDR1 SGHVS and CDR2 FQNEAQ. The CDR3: CASSFDRATEAFF. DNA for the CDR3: TGTGCCAGCAGCTTCGACAGGGCCACTGAAGCTTTCTTT.

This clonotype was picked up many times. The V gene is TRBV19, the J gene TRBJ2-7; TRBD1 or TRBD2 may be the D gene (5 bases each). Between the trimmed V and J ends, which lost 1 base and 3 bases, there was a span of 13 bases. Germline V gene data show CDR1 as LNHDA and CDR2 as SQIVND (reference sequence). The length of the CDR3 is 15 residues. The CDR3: CASSIGGTPDYEQYF. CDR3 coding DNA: TGTGCCAGTAGTATAGGTGGGACCCCTGACTACGAGCAGTACTTC.

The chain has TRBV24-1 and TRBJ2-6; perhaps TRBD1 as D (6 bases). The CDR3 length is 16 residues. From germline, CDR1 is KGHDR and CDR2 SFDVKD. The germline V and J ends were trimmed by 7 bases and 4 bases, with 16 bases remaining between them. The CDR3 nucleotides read TGTGCCACCAGCACCACAGGGAGCCTCGGGGCCAACGTCCTGACTTTC. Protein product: CATSTTGSLGANVLTF.

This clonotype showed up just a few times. The CDR3 coding sequence is TGTGCCAGCAGCTTAAAGTGGGGCACAGGGAACACTGAAGCTTTCTTT. This translates into CASSLKWGTGNTEAFF. The chain joins TRBV11-2 to TRBJ1-1, with D possibly matching TRBD1 (5 bases). The CDR3 length is 16 residues. Germline-derived CDR1 and CDR2 are SGHAT and FQNNGV. Trimming cost V 2 bases and J 1 base, with 14 bases left between them.

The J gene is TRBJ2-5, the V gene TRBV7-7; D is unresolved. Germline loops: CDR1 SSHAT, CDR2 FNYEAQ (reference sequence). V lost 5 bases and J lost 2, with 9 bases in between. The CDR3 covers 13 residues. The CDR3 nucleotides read TGTGCCAGCAGCCCGAGTAGACAAGAGACCCAGTACTTC. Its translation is CASSPSRQETQYF.

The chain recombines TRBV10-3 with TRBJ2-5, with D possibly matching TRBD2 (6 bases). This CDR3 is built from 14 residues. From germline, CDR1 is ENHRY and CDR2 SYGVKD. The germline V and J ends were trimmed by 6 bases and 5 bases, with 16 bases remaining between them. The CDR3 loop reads CAISALAMVETQYF. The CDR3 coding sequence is TGTGCCATCAGCGCACTAGCAATGGTTGAGACCCAGTACTTC.

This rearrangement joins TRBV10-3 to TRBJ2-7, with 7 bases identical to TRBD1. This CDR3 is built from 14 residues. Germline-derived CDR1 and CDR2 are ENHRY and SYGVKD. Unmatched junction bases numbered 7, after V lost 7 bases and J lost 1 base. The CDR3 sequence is CAINGPGQSYEQYF. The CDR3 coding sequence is TGTGCCATCAACGGACCGGGACAGTCCTACGAGCAGTACTTC.

This CDR3 is CASSLPASYEQYF. The CDR3 nucleotides are TGTGCCAGCAGCTTACCAGCCTCCTACGAGCAGTACTTC. The V gene is TRBV7-2, the J gene TRBJ2-7; D is undetermined. CDR3 length: 13 residues. Germline CDR1 SGHTA, CDR2 FQGNSA. Between the trimmed V and J ends, which lost 2 bases and 0 bases, there was a span of 5 bases.

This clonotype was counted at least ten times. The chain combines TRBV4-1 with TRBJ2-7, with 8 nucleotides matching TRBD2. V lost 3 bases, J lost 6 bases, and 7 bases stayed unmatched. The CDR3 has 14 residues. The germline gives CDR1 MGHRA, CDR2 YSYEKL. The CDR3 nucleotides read TGCGCCAGCAGCCATTTTAGCGGGGCAGGCGAGCAGTACTTC. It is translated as CASSHFSGAGEQYF.

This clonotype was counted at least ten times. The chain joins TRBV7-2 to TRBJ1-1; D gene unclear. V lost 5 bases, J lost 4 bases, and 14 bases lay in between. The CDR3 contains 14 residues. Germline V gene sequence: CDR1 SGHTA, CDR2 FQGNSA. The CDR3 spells CASSMLSRVTEAFF. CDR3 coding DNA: TGTGCCAGCAGCATGTTATCCCGGGTCACTGAAGCTTTCTTT.

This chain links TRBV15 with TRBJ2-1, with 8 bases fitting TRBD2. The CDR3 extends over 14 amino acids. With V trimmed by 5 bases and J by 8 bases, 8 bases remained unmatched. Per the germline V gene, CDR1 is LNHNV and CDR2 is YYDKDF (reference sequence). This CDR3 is CATSDSGSTDEQFF. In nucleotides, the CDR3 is TGTGCCACCAGCGACAGCGGGAGTACAGATGAGCAGTTCTTC. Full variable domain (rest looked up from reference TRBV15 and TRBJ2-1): DAMVIQNPRYQVTQFGKPVTLSCSQTLNHNVMYWYQQKSSQAPKLLFHYYDKDFNNEADTPDNFQSRRPNTSFCFLDIRSPGLGDTAMYLCATSDSGSTDEQFFGPGTRLTVL.

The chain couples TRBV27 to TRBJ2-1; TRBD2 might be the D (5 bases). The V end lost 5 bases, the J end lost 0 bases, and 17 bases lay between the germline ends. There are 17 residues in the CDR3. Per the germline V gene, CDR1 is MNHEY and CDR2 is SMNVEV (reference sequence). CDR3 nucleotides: TGTGCCAGCAGTCCCCGGACTGGACGGAGCTCCTACAATGAGCAGTTCTTC. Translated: CASSPRTGRSSYNEQFF.

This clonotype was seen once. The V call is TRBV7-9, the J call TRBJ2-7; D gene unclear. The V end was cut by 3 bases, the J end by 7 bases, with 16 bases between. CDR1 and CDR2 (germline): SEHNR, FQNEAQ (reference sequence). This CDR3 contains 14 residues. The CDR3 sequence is CASSFRDLAEEQYF. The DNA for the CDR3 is TGTGCCAGCAGCTTTAGAGATCTTGCGGAAGAGCAGTACTTC. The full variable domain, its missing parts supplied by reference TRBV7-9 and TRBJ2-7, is DTGVSQNPRHKITKRGQNVTFRCDPISEHNRLYWYRQTLGQGPEFLTYFQNEAQLEKSRLLSDRFSAERPKGSFSTLEIQRTEQGDSAMYLCASSFRDLAEEQYFGPGTRLTVT.

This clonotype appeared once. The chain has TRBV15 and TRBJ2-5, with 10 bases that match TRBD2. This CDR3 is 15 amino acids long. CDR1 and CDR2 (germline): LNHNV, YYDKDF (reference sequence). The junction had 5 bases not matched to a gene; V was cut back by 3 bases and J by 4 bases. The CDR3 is CATSSASGGGETQYF. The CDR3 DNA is TGTGCCACCAGCAGCGCTAGCGGGGGAGGAGAGACCCAGTACTTC.